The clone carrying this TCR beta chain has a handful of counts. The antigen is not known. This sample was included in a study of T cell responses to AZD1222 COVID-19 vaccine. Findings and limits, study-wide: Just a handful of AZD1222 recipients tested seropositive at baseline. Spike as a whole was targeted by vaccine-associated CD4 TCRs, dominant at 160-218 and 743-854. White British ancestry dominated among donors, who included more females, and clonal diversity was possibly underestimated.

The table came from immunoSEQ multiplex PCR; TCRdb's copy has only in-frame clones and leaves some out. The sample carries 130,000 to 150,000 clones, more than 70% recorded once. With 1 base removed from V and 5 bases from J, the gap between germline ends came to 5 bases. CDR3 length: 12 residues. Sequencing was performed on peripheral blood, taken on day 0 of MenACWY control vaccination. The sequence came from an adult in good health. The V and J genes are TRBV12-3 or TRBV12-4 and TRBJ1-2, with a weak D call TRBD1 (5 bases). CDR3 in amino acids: CASSLGQYGYTF. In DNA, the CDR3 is TGTGCCAGCAGTTTAGGACAGTATGGCTACACCTTC.